Listed here are 22 T cell receptor beta chains from one sample, sequenced in a study of beta chain features in type 1 diabetes. What was sequenced were expressed TCRB transcripts, since all of the isolated RNA had been reverse transcribed. Some clones are missing from TCRdb's copy, which holds only in-frame ones; the method was immunoSEQ multiplex PCR. The sample has 250,000 to 400,000 clones, 12% to 15% seen once. Sequencing input: central memory CD4+ T cells from blood. These receptors were taken from a man aged 25-45 years in good health.

The gene calls are TRBV7-9 and TRBJ1-1; 10 bases line up with TRBD1. V lost 5 bases to trimming and J lost 1 base; unmatched junction nucleotides: 4. CDR1 is SEHNR, CDR2 FQNEAQ, per germline (reference sequence). The CDR3 runs 15 residues. The CDR3 region is CASSEGTGENTEAFF. CDR3 DNA sequence: TGTGCCAGCAGCGAAGGGACAGGGGAGAACACTGAAGCTTTCTTT. Using reference TRBV7-9 and TRBJ1-1 for the parts outside the CDR3, the full variable domain is DTGVSQNPRHKITKRGQNVTFRCDPISEHNRLYWYRQTLGQGPEFLTYFQNEAQLEKSRLLSDRFSAERPKGSFSTLEIQRTEQGDSAMYLCASSEGTGENTEAFFGQGTRLTVV.

The chain combines TRBV11-1 with TRBJ1-3; D may be TRBD1 (6 bases). This CDR3 is built from 15 residues. Germline CDR1 is SGHAT and CDR2 is FQDESV (reference sequence). V lost 9 bases to trimming and J lost 0 bases, with 15 bases between them. CDR3 sequence reads: CASAPGHASGNTIYF. The CDR3 coding sequence is TGTGCCAGTGCACCGGGACATGCCTCTGGAAACACCATATATTTT.

The table lists this clone with a few counts. Here the CDR3 reads CASSPNTGGSGNTIYF. CDR3 DNA sequence: TGTGCCAGCTCACCGAATACAGGGGGCTCTGGAAACACCATATATTTT. This sequence joins TRBV18 and TRBJ1-3; 8 bases are a match to TRBD1. The CDR3 covers 16 residues. J gave up 0 bases and V 3 bases, and 4 bases lay outside the gene matches. Germline assignment: CDR1 KGHSH and CDR2 LQKENI.

The rearrangement uses TRBV6-5 and TRBJ2-4, with a tentative D call TRBD2 (7 bases). Germline CDR1 is MNHEY and CDR2 is SVGAGI. The CDR3 covers 11 residues. The V end was cut by 5 bases, the J end by 12 bases, with 11 bases between. This CDR3 is CASSMRGPQYF. The CDR3 coding sequence is TGTGCCAGCAGTATGCGGGGGCCTCAGTACTTC.

This clone was observed a few times. The chain is built from TRBV29-1 and TRBJ1-2; D gene uncertain. Trimming took 4 bases from V and 7 from J, leaving 13 bases between them. This CDR3 contains 12 residues. Germline-derived CDR1 and CDR2 are SQVTM and ANQGSEA. The CDR3 here is CSVGTAVRGYTF. In DNA, the CDR3 is TGCAGCGTTGGGACCGCGGTGCGTGGCTACACCTTC.

This rearrangement joins TRBV27 to TRBJ1-6, with D possibly being TRBD1 (6 bases). Deletions cut 4 bases from V and 7 bases from J, with 11 bases between. The V gene's germline CDR1 is MNHEY and CDR2 SMNVEV (reference sequence). The CDR3 covers 14 residues. The CDR3 bases are TGTGCCAGCAGTTACAGGGTGGGGAATTCACCCCTCCACTTT. Encoded protein: CASSYRVGNSPLHF.

The chain is built from TRBV27 and TRBJ2-1, with D perhaps matching TRBD1 or TRBD2 (5 bases each). Germline CDR1 and CDR2: MNHEY and SMNVEV (reference sequence). V was pared by 3 bases and J by 0 bases, with 15 bases between. This CDR3 comprises 17 residues. The CDR3 here is CASSFGAVDSSYNEQFF. CDR3 DNA: TGTGCCAGCAGTTTCGGGGCCGTCGATAGCTCCTACAATGAGCAGTTCTTC.

This clone was picked up a small number of times. The V and J genes are TRBV19 and TRBJ2-4; 7 nucleotides match TRBD2. Per germline, CDR1 LNHDA and CDR2 SQIVND (reference sequence). Trimming took 4 bases from V and 1 from J; bases not matched to a gene: 4. CDR3 length: 15 amino acids. DNA for the CDR3: TGTGCCAGTAGTACCAGCGGGGCCGCCAAAAACATTCAGTACTTC. It translates to CASSTSGAAKNIQYF.

The CDR3 sequence is CASSVKMNTEAFF. CDR3 in DNA: TGTGCCAGCAGCGTAAAAATGAACACTGAAGCTTTCTTT. The chain is built from TRBV9 and TRBJ1-1; D unclear. The CDR3 extends over 13 amino acids. Trimming shortened V by 1 base and J by 0 bases, and 4 bases separated the two germline ends. Looked up from germline, CDR1 is SGDLS and CDR2 is YYNGEE.

There are many counts of this clone. This chain joins TRBV7-9 and TRBJ1-2; D is ambiguous. Germline lookup yields CDR1 SEHNR and CDR2 FQNEAQ (reference sequence). V dropped 5 bases and J dropped 6 bases, with 16 bases sitting between them. This CDR3 is built from 14 residues. CDR3 region: CASSPSYPGHGYTF. Written as DNA, the CDR3 is TGTGCCAGCAGCCCATCATACCCGGGTCATGGCTACACCTTC.

This clone was counted between two and nine times. The V gene is TRBV5-1, the J gene TRBJ2-3, with 12 bases identical to TRBD2. V lost 3 bases and J lost 3; bases outside the gene matches: 8. Germline V gene lookup returns CDR1 SGHRS and CDR2 YFSETQ. There are 17 residues in the CDR3. The CDR3 is CASSSGLAGMVTDTQYF. In DNA form, the CDR3 reads TGCGCCAGCAGCTCCGGACTAGCGGGAATGGTTACAGATACGCAGTATTTT.

This chain connects TRBV7-2 to TRBJ2-3; D gene uncertain. Germline V gives CDR1 SGHTA, CDR2 FQGNSA. This CDR3 is 13 amino acids long. Trimming shortened V by 4 bases and J by 6 bases, and 11 bases separated the two germline ends. CDR3 sequence: CASSSQPLDTQYF. Written as DNA, the CDR3 is TGTGCCAGCAGCTCCCAGCCCCTGGATACGCAGTATTTT.

A few counts support this clone. V gene TRBV11-2 combines with J gene TRBJ2-1; 8 bases match TRBD1. The V segment lost 3 bases and the J segment 2 bases; nucleotides outside the gene matches: 9. The germline gives CDR1 SGHAT, CDR2 FQNNGV. This CDR3 is built from 17 residues. The CDR3 loop reads CASSFGLWDRPYNEQFF. CDR3 sequence (DNA): TGTGCCAGCAGCTTCGGTTTATGGGACAGGCCCTACAATGAGCAGTTCTTC.

The CDR3, as DNA: TGTGCCAGCAGCTTGCTAGGACTGAACACTGAAGCTTTCTTT. Encoded protein: CASSLLGLNTEAFF. The chain joins TRBV7-9 to TRBJ1-1; D is undetermined. This CDR3 is built from 14 residues. Looked up from germline, CDR1 is SEHNR and CDR2 is FQNEAQ (reference sequence). V was cut by 3 bases and J by 0 bases, with 8 bases left in between.

The V gene is TRBV29-1, the J gene TRBJ1-2; D is undetermined. Germline-derived CDR1 and CDR2 are SQVTM and ANQGSEA. The CDR3 covers 12 residues. Trimming shortened V by 4 bases and J by 8 bases, and 14 bases separated the two germline ends. In nucleotides, the CDR3 is TGCAGCGTTGGGAGGCGGAACGGGGGCTACACCTTC. Translating it yields CSVGRRNGGYTF.

This clone has only a few counts. The genes are TRBV11-3 and TRBJ1-4; 7 bases are shared with TRBD1. Germline CDR1 SGHNT, CDR2 YENEEA. With V trimmed by 5 bases and J by 5 bases, 8 bases remained unmatched. The CDR3 is 15 amino acids. As DNA, the CDR3 is TGTGCCAGCAGCCCAATGACAGGGAGGAATGAAAAACTGTTTTTT. Its protein product is CASSPMTGRNEKLFF.

This clone has a handful of counts. The J gene is TRBJ2-3, the V gene TRBV10-3, with D perhaps matching TRBD2 (6 bases). CDR1 is ENHRY and CDR2 is SYGVKD in the germline V gene. The V gene lost 6 bases and the J gene lost 2 bases, with 12 bases spanning the gap. There are 14 residues in the CDR3. The CDR3 sequence: CAISPSAITDTQYF. The CDR3 DNA is TGTGCCATCAGCCCTAGCGCAATCACAGATACGCAGTATTTT.

This clone was detected only a few times. V gene TRBV7-2 combines with J gene TRBJ2-4; D possibly corresponds to TRBD1 (6 bases). The CDR3 is made up of 13 amino acids. V lost 6 bases to trimming and J lost 5 bases, with 11 bases between them. Looked up from germline, CDR1 is SGHTA and CDR2 is FQGNSA. CDR3: CASSTGSQNIQYF. CDR3 sequence (DNA): TGTGCCAGCAGTACAGGGTCCCAAAACATTCAGTACTTC.

This chain uses TRBV7-2 with TRBJ2-3; 11 nucleotides line up with TRBD2. Trimming removed 2 bases from V and 8 bases from J; junction bases left unmatched: 6. The length of the CDR3 is 15 residues. Germline CDR1 is SGHTA and CDR2 is FQGNSA. The chain's CDR3 is CASSLIAGGYGTQYF. CDR3 coding DNA: TGTGCCAGCAGCTTAATAGCGGGGGGGTACGGTACGCAGTATTTT.

This clone was observed at least ten times. This chain uses TRBV7-2 with TRBJ2-2; 9 bases are a match to TRBD2. The CDR3 totals 15 residues. Germline loops: CDR1 SGHTA, CDR2 FQGNSA. Germline trimming cut 5 bases from V and 8 bases from J; bases unmatched to any gene: 9. CDR3 loop: CASSPGGLAGGELFF. The CDR3 bases are TGTGCCAGCAGCCCCGGTGGGCTAGCGGGAGGGGAGCTGTTTTTT.

This clone came up a few times. This chain connects TRBV5-1 to TRBJ1-4, with D unresolved. V was shortened by 4 bases and J by 4 bases, with 11 bases between the two germline ends. Germline-derived CDR1 and CDR2 are SGHRS and YFSETQ. This CDR3 comprises 14 residues. The CDR3 DNA sequence: TGCGCCAGCAGCCAGAGAGGCCATAATGAAAAACTGTTTTTT. This gives the protein CASSQRGHNEKLFF.

This clone has a handful of counts. J is TRBJ2-3 and V is TRBV9; 10 bases fit TRBD2. Germline trimming cut 4 bases from V and 2 bases from J; bases unmatched to any gene: 4. Germline values: CDR1 SGDLS, CDR2 YYNGEE. The CDR3 extends over 15 amino acids. The CDR3 DNA follows: TGTGCCAGCAGCCTTAGCGGGAGGACCACAGATACGCAGTATTTT. Translation: CASSLSGRTTDTQYF.